The rows below give T cell receptor beta chains drawn from one sample of a study of blood T cell repertoires in COVID-19. Some clones are missing from TCRdb's copy, which holds only in-frame ones; the method was immunoSEQ multiplex PCR. The sample contains 45,000 to 65,000 clones, over 80% of which appear only once. Input material: peripheral blood. The receptor source for this set is a human donor in a cohort sampled during active COVID-19. CDR3s include the opening cysteine and the closing phenylalanine or tryptophan. The D gene is left open where the match is weak. A row's size may be missing; if present it is once, few, many or a size class.

v_call	j_call	d_call	clone_size	cdr3_length	cdr3_nt	cdr3_aa
TRBV13	TRBJ2-1	.	.	15	TGTGCCAGCAGGGAGGTGCCTAGCGAGGGCGATGAGCAGTTCTTC	CASREVPSEGDEQFF
TRBV11-2	TRBJ1-2	.	.	14	TGTGCCAGCAGCATGCTTGACACGGCGGGTGGCTACACCTTC	CASSMLDTAGGYTF
TRBV19	TRBJ1-2	TRBD1	.	16	TGTGCCTCCGAAGGGGGACAGGGGAGGGCTAACTATGGCTACACCTTC	CASEGGQGRANYGYTF
TRBV6-4	TRBJ1-1	TRBD1	.	14	TGTGCCAGCAGAAGGGACAGCATGAACACTGAAGCTTTCTTT	CASRRDSMNTEAFF
TRBV27	TRBJ2-1	TRBD2	few	15	TGTGCCAGCAGGGGACTAGCGGGAGGGTACAATGAGCAGTTCTTC	CASRGLAGGYNEQFF
TRBV6-5	TRBJ2-3	TRBD2	.	15	TGTGCCAGCAGTTCCCTCGCGGGAGGGCCGCATACGCAGTATTTT	CASSSLAGGPHTQYF
TRBV3-1/TRBV3-2	TRBJ2-7	TRBD1	.	14	TGTGCCAGCAGCCTCAGGGGGCGAACCTACGAGCAGTACTTC	CASSLRGRTYEQYF
TRBV11-3	TRBJ2-2	.	.	15	TGTGCCAGCAGCCTCGGCCGTCAGGGCACCGGGGAGCTGTTTTTT	CASSLGRQGTGELFF
TRBV5-1	TRBJ2-1	TRBD1	.	16	TGCGCCAGCAGCTTTACGTCGGGACAGAACTACAATGAGCAGTTCTTC	CASSFTSGQNYNEQFF
TRBV7-8	TRBJ2-2	TRBD1	.	17	TGTGCCAGCAGTTTGACCTCCAGGGGGCTCGGCACCGGGGAGCTGTTTTTT	CASSLTSRGLGTGELFF
TRBV13	TRBJ2-5	.	.	15	TGTGCCAGCAGCTTCGGAGGCGGCAGGAGCCTGACCCAGTACTTC	CASSFGGGRSLTQYF
TRBV6-1	TRBJ1-1	.	.	11	TGTGCCAGCAGTGAATCTTGGCACCTCTCCTTT	CASSESWHLSF
TRBV29-1	TRBJ1-1	TRBD1	.	13	TGCAGCGTTGAACCTCCGGGACAGGCCGGAGCTTTCTTT	CSVEPPGQAGAFF
TRBV19	TRBJ1-5	TRBD1	few	16	TGTGCCAGTAGTCAAGTCGGGACAGGGCCAAATCAGCCCCAGCATTTT	CASSQVGTGPNQPQHF
TRBV5-6	TRBJ1-1	.	.	13	TGTGCCAGCGGCTCCGGAGGGAGCACTGAAGCTTTCTTT	CASGSGGSTEAFF
TRBV9	TRBJ1-2	.	.	15	TGTGCCAGCAGCGTAGGGGTAGGCGGTAACTATGGCTACACCTTC	CASSVGVGGNYGYTF
TRBV29-1	TRBJ2-7	.	.	14	TGCAGCGGGGTGATGGGGGCAGGGAACTACGAGCAGTACTTC	CSGVMGAGNYEQYF
TRBV7-2	TRBJ2-5	TRBD1	.	15	TGTGCCAGCAGCCCACAGACAGGGCTTCAAGAGACCCAGTACTTC	CASSPQTGLQETQYF
TRBV9	TRBJ1-2	.	few	13	TGTGCCAGCAGAAACAGGGATAGTTATGGCTACACCTTC	CASRNRDSYGYTF
TRBV6-2/TRBV6-3	TRBJ2-5	TRBD2	once	14	TGTGCCAGCAGTTACTCGACTAGCGGTGGTTCCCAGTACTTC	CASSYSTSGGSQYF
TRBV28	TRBJ1-3	.	once	12	TGTGCCAGCAGTAATTTCAGGGACACCATATATTTT	CASSNFRDTIYF
TRBV7-3	TRBJ2-2	.	.	17	TGTGCCAGCAGCTTAAGAGCTGGGGGGACGGAAACCGGGGAGCTGTTTTTT	CASSLRAGGTETGELFF
TRBV27	TRBJ1-1	.	few	13	TGTGCCAGCAGTTTATGGAGGGGCACTGAAGCTTTCTTT	CASSLWRGTEAFF
TRBV3-1/TRBV3-2	TRBJ2-7	TRBD1	.	13	TGTGCCAGCAGCCGGGGGACAGGTTACGAGCAGTACTTC	CASSRGTGYEQYF
TRBV6-1	TRBJ2-1	.	.	13	TGTGCCAGCAGTGAAGCCAACTACAATGAGCAGTTCTTC	CASSEANYNEQFF
TRBV9	TRBJ2-5	TRBD2	.	14	TGTGCCAGCAGCTTAGGGACTACCCGAGAGACCCAGTACTTC	CASSLGTTRETQYF
TRBV6-1	TRBJ2-1	TRBD2	.	17	TGTGCCAGCAGTGAAGGGGGCGGCGGGAGGTCCTACAATGAGCAGTTCTTC	CASSEGGGGRSYNEQFF
TRBV7-9	TRBJ1-1	.	.	14	TGTGCCAGCGCGAGGGAGAAAATGAACACTGAAGCTTTCTTT	CASAREKMNTEAFF
TRBV9	TRBJ2-7	.	.	13	TGTGCCAGCAGCGTAGGGTCTAGCTACGAGCAGTACTTC	CASSVGSSYEQYF
TRBV9	TRBJ2-3	.	.	13	TGTGCCAGCAGCGTAGGACTAACAGATACGCAGTATTTT	CASSVGLTDTQYF
TRBV30	TRBJ1-2	.	.	14	TGTGCCTGGGCCAGCGGAGTGGGCGTTTATGGCTACACCTTC	CAWASGVGVYGYTF
TRBV9	TRBJ2-1	TRBD1	.	14	TGTGCCAGCAGCGTAGAGGGCAACAGGGGTGAGCAGTTCTTC	CASSVEGNRGEQFF
TRBV5-8	TRBJ1-2	.	.	13	TGTGCCAGCAGCAGAAGGATCTTGGGCGGCTACACCTTC	CASSRRILGGYTF
TRBV7-9	TRBJ1-1	.	.	13	TGTGCCAGCAGCCCTTATCTTTACACTGAAGCTTTCTTT	CASSPYLYTEAFF
TRBV10-3	TRBJ2-1	TRBD2	.	15	TGTGCCATCAGTGAGGGATCTAGGGAGGGGAATGAGCAGTTCTTC	CAISEGSREGNEQFF
TRBV5-8	TRBJ1-4	TRBD1	.	16	TGTGCCAGCAGGAGGACAGGGGGATTTGCTAATGAAAAACTGTTTTTT	CASRRTGGFANEKLFF
TRBV27	TRBJ2-7	.	.	14	TGTGCCAGCAGTTTCCGGGACAAGACCCACGAGCAGTACTTC	CASSFRDKTHEQYF
TRBV28	TRBJ2-3	.	once	12	TGTGCCACCAGATCGGGGACAGATACGCAGTATTTT	CATRSGTDTQYF
TRBV4-3	TRBJ2-6	.	few	15	TGCGCCAGCAGCCAAGATCCCGCGGGGGCCAACGTCCTGACTTTC	CASSQDPAGANVLTF
TRBV3-1/TRBV3-2	TRBJ1-1	.	.	15	TGTGCCAGCAGCCAAGCAGGGTATATGAACACTGAAGCTTTCTTT	CASSQAGYMNTEAFF
TRBV12-3/TRBV12-4	TRBJ1-5	.	.	12	TGTGCCAGCAGTTGGAGCTATCAGCCCCAGCATTTT	CASSWSYQPQHF
TRBV30	TRBJ2-7	.	once	13	TGTGCCTGGAGTGGGACTAATGCCTACGAGCAGTACTTC	CAWSGTNAYEQYF
TRBV19	TRBJ2-3	.	once	13	TGTGCCAGTAGTATAGATCGTGAGGATACGCAGTATTTT	CASSIDREDTQYF
TRBV11-2	TRBJ2-7	.	.	16	TGTGCCAGCAGCGCCCGGAGCCAGGGGACCTCCTACGAGCAGTACTTC	CASSARSQGTSYEQYF
TRBV19	TRBJ1-6	TRBD1	.	14	TGTGCCAGTAGTTCCGGGACAGGGAATTCACCCCTCCACTTT	CASSSGTGNSPLHF
TRBV19	TRBJ2-5	TRBD2	.	14	TGTGCCAGTCGCCCGGCGGGGGGGGTGGAGACCCAGTACTTC	CASRPAGGVETQYF
TRBV12-3/TRBV12-4	TRBJ2-3	.	.	13	TGTGCCAGCAGTCCACAATACACAGATACGCAGTATTTT	CASSPQYTDTQYF
TRBV18	TRBJ2-2	.	once	14	TGTGCCAGCTCACCACCGGCGGGGTCCGGGGAGCTGTTTTTT	CASSPPAGSGELFF
TRBV19	TRBJ1-1	TRBD1	once	14	TGTGCCAGTAGTAACCGGGACAGCGGTTATGAAGCTTTCTTT	CASSNRDSGYEAFF
TRBV30	TRBJ1-5	TRBD1	few	13	TGTGCCTGGAGTGCAGGGGGCGATCAGCCCCAGCATTTT	CAWSAGGDQPQHF
TRBV11-2	TRBJ1-5	.	few	13	TGTGCCAGCAGCTTAGGGGACATGCAGCCCCAGCATTTT	CASSLGDMQPQHF
TRBV19	TRBJ1-1	.	.	15	TGTGCCAGTACCTTTGTGCGGGGTATGAACACTGAAGCTTTCTTT	CASTFVRGMNTEAFF
TRBV2	TRBJ1-2	TRBD1	.	13	TGTGCCAGCAGTGAAAGGTCAGGGGGCCAGATCACCTTC	CASSERSGGQITF
TRBV5-1	TRBJ2-3	TRBD2	.	16	TGCGCCAGCAGCTTGATGCGGACTAGCGGGGCAGATACGCAGTATTTT	CASSLMRTSGADTQYF